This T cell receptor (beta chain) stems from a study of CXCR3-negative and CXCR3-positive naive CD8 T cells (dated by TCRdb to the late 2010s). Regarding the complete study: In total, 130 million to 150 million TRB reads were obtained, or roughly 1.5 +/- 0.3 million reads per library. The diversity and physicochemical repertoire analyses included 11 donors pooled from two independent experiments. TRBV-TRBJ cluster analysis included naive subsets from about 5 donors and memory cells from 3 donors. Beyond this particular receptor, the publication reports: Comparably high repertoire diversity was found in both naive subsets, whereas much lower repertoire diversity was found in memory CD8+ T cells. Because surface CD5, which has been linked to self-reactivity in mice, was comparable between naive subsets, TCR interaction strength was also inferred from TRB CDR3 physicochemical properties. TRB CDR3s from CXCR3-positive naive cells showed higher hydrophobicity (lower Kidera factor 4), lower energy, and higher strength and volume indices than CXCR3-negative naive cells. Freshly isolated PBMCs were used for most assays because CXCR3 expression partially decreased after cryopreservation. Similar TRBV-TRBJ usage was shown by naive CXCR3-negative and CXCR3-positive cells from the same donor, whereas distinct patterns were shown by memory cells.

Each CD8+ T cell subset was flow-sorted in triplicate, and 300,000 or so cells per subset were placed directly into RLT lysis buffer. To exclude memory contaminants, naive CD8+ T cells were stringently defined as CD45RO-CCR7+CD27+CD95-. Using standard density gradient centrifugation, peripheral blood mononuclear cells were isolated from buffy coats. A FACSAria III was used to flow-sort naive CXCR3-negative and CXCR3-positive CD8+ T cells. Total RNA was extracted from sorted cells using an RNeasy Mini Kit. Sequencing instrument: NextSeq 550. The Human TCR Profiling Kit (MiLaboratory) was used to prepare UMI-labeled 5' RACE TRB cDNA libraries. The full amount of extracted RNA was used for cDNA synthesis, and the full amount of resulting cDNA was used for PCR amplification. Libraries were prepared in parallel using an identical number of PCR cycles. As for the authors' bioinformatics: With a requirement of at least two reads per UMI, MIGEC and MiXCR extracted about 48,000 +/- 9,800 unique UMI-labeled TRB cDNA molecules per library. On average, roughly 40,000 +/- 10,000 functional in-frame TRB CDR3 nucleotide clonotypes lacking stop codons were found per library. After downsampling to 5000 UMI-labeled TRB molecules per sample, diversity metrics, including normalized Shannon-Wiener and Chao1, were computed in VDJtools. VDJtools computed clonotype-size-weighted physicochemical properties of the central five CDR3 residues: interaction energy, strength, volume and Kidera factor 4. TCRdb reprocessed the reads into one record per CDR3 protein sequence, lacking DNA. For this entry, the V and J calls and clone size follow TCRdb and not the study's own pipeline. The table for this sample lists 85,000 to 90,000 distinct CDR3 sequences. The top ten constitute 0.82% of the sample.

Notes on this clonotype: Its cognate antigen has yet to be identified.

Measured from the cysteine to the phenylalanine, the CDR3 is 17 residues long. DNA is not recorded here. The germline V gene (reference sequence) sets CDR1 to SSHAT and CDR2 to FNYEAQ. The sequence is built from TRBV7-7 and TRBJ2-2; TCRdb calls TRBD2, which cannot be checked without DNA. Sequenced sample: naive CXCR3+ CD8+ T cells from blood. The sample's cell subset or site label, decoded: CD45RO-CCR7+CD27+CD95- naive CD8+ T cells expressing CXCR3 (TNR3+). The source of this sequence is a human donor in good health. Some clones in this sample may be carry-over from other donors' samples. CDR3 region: CASSQTPIADNTGELFF.